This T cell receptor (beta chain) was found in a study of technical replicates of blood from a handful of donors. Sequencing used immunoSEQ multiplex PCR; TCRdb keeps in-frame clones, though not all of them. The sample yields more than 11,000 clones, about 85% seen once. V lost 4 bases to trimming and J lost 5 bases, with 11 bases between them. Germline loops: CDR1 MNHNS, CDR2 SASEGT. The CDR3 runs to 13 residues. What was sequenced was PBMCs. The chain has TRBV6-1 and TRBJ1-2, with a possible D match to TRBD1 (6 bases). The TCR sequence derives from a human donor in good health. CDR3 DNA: TGTGCCAGCAGTGCTGGCAGGGGTTATGGCTACACCTTC. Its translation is CASSAGRGYGYTF.